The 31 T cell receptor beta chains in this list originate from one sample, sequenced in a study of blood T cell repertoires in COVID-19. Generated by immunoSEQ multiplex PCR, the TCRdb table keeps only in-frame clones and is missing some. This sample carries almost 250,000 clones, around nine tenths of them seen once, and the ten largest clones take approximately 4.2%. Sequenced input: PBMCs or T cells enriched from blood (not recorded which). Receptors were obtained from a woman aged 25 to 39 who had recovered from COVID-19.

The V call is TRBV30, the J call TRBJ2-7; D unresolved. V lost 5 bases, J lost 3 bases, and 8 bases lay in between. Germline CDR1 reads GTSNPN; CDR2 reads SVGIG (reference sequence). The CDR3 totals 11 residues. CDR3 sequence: CAWARNYEQYF. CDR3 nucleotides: TGTGCCTGGGCTAGAAACTACGAGCAGTACTTC. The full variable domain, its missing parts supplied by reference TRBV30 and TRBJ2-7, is SQTIHQWPATLVQPVGSPLSLECTVEGTSNPNLYWYRQAAGRGLQLLFYSVGIGQISSEVPQNLSASRPQDRQFILSSKKLLLSDSGFYLCAWARNYEQYFGPGTRLTVT.

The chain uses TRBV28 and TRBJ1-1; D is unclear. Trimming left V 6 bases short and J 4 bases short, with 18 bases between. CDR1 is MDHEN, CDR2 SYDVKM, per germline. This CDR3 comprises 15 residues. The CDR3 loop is CASSPTTPRVTEAFF. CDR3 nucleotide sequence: TGTGCCAGCAGCCCTACAACTCCCCGGGTCACTGAAGCTTTCTTT.

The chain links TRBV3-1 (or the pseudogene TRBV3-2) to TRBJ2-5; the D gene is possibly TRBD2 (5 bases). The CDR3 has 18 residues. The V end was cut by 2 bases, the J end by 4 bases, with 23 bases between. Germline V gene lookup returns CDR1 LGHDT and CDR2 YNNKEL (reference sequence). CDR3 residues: CASSQPTPPDLYSETQYF. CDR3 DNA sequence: TGTGCCAGCAGCCAACCCACACCACCGGACTTATACTCAGAGACCCAGTACTTC.

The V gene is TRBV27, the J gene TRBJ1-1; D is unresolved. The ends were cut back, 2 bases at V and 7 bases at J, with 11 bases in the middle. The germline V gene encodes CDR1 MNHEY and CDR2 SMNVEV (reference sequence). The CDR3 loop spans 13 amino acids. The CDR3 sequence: CASSLRGRVEAFF. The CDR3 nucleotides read TGTGCCAGCAGTTTACGAGGGAGGGTTGAAGCTTTCTTT.

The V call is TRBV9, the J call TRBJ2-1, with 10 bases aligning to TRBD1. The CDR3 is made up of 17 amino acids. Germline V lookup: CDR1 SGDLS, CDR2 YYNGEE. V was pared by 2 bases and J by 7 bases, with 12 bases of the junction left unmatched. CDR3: CASSVDRGLPTINEQFF. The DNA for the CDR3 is TGTGCCAGCAGCGTTGACAGGGGGCTGCCTACGATTAATGAGCAGTTCTTC.

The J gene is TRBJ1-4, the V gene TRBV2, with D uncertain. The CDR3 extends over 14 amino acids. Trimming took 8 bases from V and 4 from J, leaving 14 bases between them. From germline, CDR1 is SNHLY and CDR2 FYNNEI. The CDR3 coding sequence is TGTGCCAGCTTACCGGACTTCAATAATGAAAAACTGTTTTTT. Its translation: CASLPDFNNEKLFF.

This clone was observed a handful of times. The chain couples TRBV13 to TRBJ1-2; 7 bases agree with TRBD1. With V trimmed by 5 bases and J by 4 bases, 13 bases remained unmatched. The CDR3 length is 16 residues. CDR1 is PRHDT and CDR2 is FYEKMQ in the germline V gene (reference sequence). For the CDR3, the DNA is TGTGCCAGCAGCCCCTTTGGGACAGCGCGTGTCTATGGCTACACCTTC. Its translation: CASSPFGTARVYGYTF.

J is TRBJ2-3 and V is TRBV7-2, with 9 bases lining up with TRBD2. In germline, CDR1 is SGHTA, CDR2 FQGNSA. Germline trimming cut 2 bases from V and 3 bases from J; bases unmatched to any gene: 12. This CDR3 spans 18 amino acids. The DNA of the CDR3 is TGTGCCAGCAGCTTAACTGCGGGAGGGCTCCCTTTTACAGATACGCAGTATTTT. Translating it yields CASSLTAGGLPFTDTQYF.

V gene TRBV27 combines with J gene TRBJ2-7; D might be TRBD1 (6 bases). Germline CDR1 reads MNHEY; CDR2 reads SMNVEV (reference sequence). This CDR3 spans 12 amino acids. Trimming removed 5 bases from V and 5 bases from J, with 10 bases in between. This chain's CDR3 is CASSLTGNEQYF. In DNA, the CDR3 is TGTGCCAGCAGTCTTACAGGGAACGAGCAGTACTTC.

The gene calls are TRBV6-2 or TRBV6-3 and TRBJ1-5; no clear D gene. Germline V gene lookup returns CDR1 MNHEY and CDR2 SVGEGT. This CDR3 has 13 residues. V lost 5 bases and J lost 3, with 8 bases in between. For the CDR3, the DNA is TGTGCCAGCAGTGGAGGGTTCAATCAGCCCCAGCATTTT. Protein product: CASSGGFNQPQHF.

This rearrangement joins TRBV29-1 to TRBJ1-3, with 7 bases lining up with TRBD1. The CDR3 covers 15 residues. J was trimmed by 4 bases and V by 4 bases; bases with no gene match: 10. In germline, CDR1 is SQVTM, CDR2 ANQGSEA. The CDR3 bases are TGCAGCGTTGGAAACCGGACAGGAACGGGAAACACCATATATTTT. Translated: CSVGNRTGTGNTIYF.

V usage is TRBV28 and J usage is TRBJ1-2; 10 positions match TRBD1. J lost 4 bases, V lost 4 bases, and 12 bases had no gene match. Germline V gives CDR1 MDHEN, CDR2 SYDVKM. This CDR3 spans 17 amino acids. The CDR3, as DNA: TGTGCCAGCAGTTCTTCCAGGGGGGGACAGGGGCCCTATGGCTACACCTTC. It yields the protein CASSSSRGGQGPYGYTF.

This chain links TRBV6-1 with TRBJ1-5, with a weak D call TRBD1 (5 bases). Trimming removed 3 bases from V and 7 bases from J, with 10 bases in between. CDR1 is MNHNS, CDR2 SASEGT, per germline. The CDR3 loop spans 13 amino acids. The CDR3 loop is CASSDRGWQPQHF. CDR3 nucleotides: TGTGCCAGCAGTGATAGGGGTTGGCAGCCCCAGCATTTT.

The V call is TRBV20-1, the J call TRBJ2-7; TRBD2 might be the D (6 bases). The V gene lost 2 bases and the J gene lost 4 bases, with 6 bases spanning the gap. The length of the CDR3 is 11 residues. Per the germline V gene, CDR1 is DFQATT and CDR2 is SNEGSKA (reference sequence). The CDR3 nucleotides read TGCAGTGCTAGACGGGAGTACGAGCAGTACTTC. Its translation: CSARREYEQYF.

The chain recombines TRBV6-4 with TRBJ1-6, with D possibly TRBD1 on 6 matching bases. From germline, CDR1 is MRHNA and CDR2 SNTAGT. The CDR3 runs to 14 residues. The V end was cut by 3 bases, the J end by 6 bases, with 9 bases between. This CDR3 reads CASSEGRGNSPLHF. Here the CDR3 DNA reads TGTGCCAGCAGTGAAGGCAGGGGTAATTCACCCCTCCACTTT.

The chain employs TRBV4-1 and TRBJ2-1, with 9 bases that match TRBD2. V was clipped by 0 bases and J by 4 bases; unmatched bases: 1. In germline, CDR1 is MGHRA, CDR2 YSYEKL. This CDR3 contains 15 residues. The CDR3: CASSQDSGSYNEQFF. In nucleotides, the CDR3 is TGCGCCAGCAGCCAAGATAGCGGGAGTTACAATGAGCAGTTCTTC.

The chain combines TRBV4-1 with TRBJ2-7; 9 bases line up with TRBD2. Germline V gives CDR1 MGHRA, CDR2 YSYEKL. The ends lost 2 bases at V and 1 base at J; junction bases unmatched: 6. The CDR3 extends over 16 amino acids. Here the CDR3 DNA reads TGCGCCAGCAGCCAATTTGGTAGCGGGAGTTCCTACGAGCAGTACTTC. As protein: CASSQFGSGSSYEQYF.

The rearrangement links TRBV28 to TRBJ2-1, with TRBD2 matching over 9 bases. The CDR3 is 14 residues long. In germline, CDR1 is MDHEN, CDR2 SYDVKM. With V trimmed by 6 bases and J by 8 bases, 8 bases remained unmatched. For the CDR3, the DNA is TGTGCCAGCAGGCAGGGCGGGAGGGGCCATGAGCAGTTCTTC. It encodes CASRQGGRGHEQFF.

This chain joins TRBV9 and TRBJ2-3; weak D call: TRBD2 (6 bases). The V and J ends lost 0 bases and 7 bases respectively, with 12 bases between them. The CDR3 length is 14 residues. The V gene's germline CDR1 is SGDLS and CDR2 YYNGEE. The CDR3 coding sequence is TGTGCCAGCAGCGTAGGCGGGGTTTCTAATACGCAGTATTTT. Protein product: CASSVGGVSNTQYF.

The CDR3 spells CATSQQGSGYTF. The DNA for the CDR3 is TGTGCCACCAGCCAACAGGGTTCTGGCTACACCTTC. The chain recombines TRBV24-1 with TRBJ1-2; possible D gene TRBD1, 6 bases. The V and J ends lost 7 bases and 7 bases respectively, with 12 bases between them. Germline CDR1 KGHDR, CDR2 SFDVKD. The CDR3 spans 12 residues.

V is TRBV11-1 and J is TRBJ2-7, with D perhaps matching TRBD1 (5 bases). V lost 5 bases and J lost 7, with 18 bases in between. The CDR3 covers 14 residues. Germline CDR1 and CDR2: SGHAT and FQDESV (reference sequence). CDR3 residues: CASSLREIRREQYF. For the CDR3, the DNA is TGTGCCAGCAGCCTCAGGGAAATACGGCGAGAGCAGTACTTC.

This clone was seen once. This CDR3 reads CASSIADRYNSPLHF. DNA of the CDR3: TGTGCCAGTAGTATTGCCGACAGGTATAATTCACCCCTCCACTTT. The chain links TRBV19 to TRBJ1-6, with D perhaps matching TRBD1 (6 bases). The germline CDR1 and CDR2 sequences are LNHDA and SQIVND (reference sequence). The CDR3 is made up of 15 amino acids. Deletions cut 3 bases from V and 4 bases from J, with 10 bases between. The whole variable domain, remainder taken from reference TRBV19 and TRBJ1-6, is DGGITQSPKYLFRKEGQNVTLSCEQNLNHDAMYWYRQDPGQGLRLIYYSQIVNDFQKGDIAEGYSVSREKKESFPLTVTSAQKNPTAFYLCASSIADRYNSPLHFGNGTRLTVT.

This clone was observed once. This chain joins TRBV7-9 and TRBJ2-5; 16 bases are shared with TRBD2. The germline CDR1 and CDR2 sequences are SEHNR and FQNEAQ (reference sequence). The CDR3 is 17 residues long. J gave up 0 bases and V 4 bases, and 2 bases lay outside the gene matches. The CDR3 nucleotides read TGTGCCAGCAGCTCCGGGACTAGCGGGAGGGACCAAGAGACCCAGTACTTC. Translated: CASSSGTSGRDQETQYF.

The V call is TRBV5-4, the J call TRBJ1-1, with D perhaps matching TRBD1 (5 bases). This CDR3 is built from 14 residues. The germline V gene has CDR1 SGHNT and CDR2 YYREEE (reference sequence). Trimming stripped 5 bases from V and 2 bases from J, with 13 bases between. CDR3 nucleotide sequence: TGTGCCAGCAGTTTAAATCAGGGAAACACTGAAGCTTTCTTT. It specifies CASSLNQGNTEAFF. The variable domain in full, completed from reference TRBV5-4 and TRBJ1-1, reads ETGVTQSPTHLIKTRGQQVTLRCSSQSGHNTVSWYQQALGQGPQFIFQYYREEENGRGNFPPRFSGLQFPNYSSELNVNALELDDSALYLCASSLNQGNTEAFFGQGTRLTVV.

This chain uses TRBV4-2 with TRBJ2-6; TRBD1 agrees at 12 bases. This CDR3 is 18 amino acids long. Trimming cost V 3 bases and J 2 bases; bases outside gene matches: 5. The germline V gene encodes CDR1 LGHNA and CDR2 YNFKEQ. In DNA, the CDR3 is TGTGCCAGCAGCCATCCGGGACAGGGGGCGCCTGGGGCCAACGTCCTGACTTTC. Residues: CASSHPGQGAPGANVLTF.

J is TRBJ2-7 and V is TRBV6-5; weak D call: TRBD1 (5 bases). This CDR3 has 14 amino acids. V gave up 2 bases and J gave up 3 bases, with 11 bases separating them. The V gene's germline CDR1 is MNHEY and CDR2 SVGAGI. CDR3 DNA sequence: TGTGCCAGCAGTTACGGGGCTTGGAACTACGAGCAGTACTTC. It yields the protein CASSYGAWNYEQYF.

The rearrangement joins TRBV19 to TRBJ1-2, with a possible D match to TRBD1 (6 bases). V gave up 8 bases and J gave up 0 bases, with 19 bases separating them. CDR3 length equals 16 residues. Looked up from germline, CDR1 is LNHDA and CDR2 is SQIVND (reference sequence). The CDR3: CASWVRTEASNYGYTF. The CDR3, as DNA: TGTGCCAGTTGGGTTCGGACAGAGGCTTCTAACTATGGCTACACCTTC.

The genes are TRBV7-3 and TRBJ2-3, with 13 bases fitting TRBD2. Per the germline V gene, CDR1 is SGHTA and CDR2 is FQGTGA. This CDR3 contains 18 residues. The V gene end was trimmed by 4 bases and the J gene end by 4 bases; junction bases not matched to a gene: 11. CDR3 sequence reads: CASSSGTSGDTGADTQYF. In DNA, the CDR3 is TGTGCCAGCAGCTCAGGGACTAGCGGGGACACAGGTGCAGATACGCAGTATTTT.

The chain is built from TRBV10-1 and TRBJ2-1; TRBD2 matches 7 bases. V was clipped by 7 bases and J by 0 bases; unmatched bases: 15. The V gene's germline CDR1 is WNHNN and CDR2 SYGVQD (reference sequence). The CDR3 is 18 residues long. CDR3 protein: CASIGLGGDPRSYNEQFF. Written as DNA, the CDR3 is TGCGCCAGCATCGGGTTGGGGGGGGACCCCCGCTCCTACAATGAGCAGTTCTTC.

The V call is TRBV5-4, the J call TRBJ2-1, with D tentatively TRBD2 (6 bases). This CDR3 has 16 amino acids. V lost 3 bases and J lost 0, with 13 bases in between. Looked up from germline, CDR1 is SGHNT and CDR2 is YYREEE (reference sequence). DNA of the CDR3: TGTGCCAGCAGCTCCCGGGACTCGAGCTCCTACAATGAGCAGTTCTTC. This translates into CASSSRDSSSYNEQFF. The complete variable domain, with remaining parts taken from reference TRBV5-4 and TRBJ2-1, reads ETGVTQSPTHLIKTRGQQVTLRCSSQSGHNTVSWYQQALGQGPQFIFQYYREEENGRGNFPPRFSGLQFPNYSSELNVNALELDDSALYLCASSSRDSSSYNEQFFGPGTRLTVL.

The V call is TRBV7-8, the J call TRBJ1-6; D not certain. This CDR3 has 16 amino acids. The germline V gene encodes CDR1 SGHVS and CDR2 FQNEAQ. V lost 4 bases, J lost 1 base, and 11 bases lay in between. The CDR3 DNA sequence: TGTGCCAGCAGCTCCTTTCTCAGTTCCTATAATTCACCCCTCCACTTT. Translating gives CASSSFLSSYNSPLHF.